This T cell receptor (beta chain) comes out of a study of T cell changes during pregnancy in multiple sclerosis. Assay used: immunoSEQ multiplex PCR; TCRdb lists only in-frame clones, some missing. The table lists more than 55,000 clones, approximately 94% of them singletons, with 3% to 3.5% in the top ten. V lost 3 bases to trimming and J lost 7 bases; unmatched junction nucleotides: 12. Germline CDR1 reads SEHNR; CDR2 reads FQNEAQ (reference sequence). The CDR3 consists of 17 residues. This clonotype was obtained from a female donor with multiple sclerosis, enrolled in a pregnancy study. Sequences were derived from CD8+ T cells from peripheral blood mononuclear cells, sampled in the third trimester of pregnancy. The chain recombines TRBV7-9 with TRBJ2-2, with 9 bases aligning to TRBD2. The CDR3 sequence is CASSFPLREGHFGELFF. The CDR3 DNA follows: TGTGCCAGCAGCTTTCCCTTGCGGGAGGGCCATTTCGGGGAGCTGTTTTTT.